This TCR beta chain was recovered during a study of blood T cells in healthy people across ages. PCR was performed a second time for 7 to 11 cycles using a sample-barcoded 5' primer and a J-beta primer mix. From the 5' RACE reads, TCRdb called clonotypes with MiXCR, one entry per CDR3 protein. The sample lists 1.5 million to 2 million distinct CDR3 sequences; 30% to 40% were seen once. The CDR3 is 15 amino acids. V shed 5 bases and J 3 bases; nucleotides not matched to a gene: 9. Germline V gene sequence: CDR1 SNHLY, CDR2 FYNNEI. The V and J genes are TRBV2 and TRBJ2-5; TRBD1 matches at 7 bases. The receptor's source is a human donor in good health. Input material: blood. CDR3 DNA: TGTGCCAGCAGTATACAGGGGTTTGAGGAAGAGACCCAGTACTTC. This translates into CASSIQGFEEETQYF.